This T cell receptor beta chain was sequenced for a study of T cell changes during pregnancy in multiple sclerosis. This clone was detected once. Method: immunoSEQ multiplex PCR; TCRdb's copy keeps in-frame clones and lacks some. The sample has tens of thousands of clones, 88% seen once. Germline values: CDR1 MGHRA, CDR2 YSYEKL. The CDR3 contains 15 residues. V lost 2 bases, J lost 5 bases, and 15 bases lay in between. The clonotype comes from a female donor with multiple sclerosis, enrolled in a pregnancy study. The sample was peripheral blood, taken before pregnancy. This chain joins TRBV4-1 and TRBJ2-5, with a tentative D call TRBD1 (5 bases). The DNA of the CDR3 is TGCGCCAGCAGCCAACCCGTCGGACATTGGGAGACCCAGTACTTC. Translating it yields CASSQPVGHWETQYF.